This T cell receptor beta chain was sequenced during a study of OX40 agonist ivuxolimab in advanced cancers. Autoimmune disease history or systemic immunosuppression meant exclusion. This CDR3 contains 15 residues. Trimming removed 1 base from V and 3 bases from J; junction bases left unmatched: 5. Germline-derived CDR1 and CDR2 are SGHTA and FQGNSA. The method was immunoSEQ multiplex PCR; TCRdb's version includes in-frame clones alone and lacks a portion of them. The sample lists around 82,000 clones, 88% occurring once. The clonotype comes from an adult with an advanced solid tumor such as melanoma, head and neck, liver or kidney cancer. The chain employs TRBV7-2 and TRBJ1-1; TRBD1 matches at 7 bases. This specimen was CD4+ or CD8+ T cells sorted from blood, taken in a trial of the OX40 agonist ivuxolimab. For the CDR3, the DNA is TGTGCCAGCAGCTTAGGCCCACAGGGGTACACTGAAGCTTTCTTT. Translation gives CASSLGPQGYTEAFF.